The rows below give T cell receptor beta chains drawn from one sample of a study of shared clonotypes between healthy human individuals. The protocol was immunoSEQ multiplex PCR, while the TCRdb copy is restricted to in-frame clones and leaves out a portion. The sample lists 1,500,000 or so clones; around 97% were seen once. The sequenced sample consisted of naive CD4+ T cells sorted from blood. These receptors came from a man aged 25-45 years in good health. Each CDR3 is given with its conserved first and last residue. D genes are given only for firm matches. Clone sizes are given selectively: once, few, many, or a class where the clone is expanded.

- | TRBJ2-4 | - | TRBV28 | CASSLGAAKNIQYF | TGTGCCAGCAGTTTAGGAGCAGCCAAAAACATTCAGTACTTC
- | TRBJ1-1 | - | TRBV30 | CAWSVQLGTEAFF | TGTGCCTGGAGTGTACAACTTGGGACTGAAGCTTTCTTT
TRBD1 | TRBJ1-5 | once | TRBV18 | CASSPRFSRDRPSNQPQHF | TGTGCCAGCTCACCAAGGTTCAGCCGGGACAGACCCAGCAATCAGCCCCAGCATTTT
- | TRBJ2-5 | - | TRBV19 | CASSISWDQETQYF | TGTGCCAGTAGTATATCCTGGGACCAAGAGACCCAGTACTTC
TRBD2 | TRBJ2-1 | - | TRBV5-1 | CASSLAANSGSYEQFF | TGCGCCAGCAGCTTGGCCGCGAATAGCGGGAGCTATGAGCAGTTCTTC
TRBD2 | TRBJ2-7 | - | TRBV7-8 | CASSFGLAGVGEQYF | TGTGCCAGCAGCTTTGGACTAGCGGGAGTGGGCGAGCAGTACTTC
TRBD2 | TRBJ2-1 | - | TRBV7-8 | CASSLVLLADPYNEQFF | TGTGCCAGCAGCTTAGTATTACTAGCGGATCCCTACAATGAGCAGTTCTTC
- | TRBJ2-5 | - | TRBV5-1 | CASSRGRGETQYF | TGCGCCAGCAGCCGCGGACGGGGCGAGACCCAGTACTTC
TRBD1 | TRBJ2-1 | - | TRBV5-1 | CASSPYPAGQGSYNEQFF | TGCGCCAGCAGCCCATATCCAGCGGGACAGGGGTCCTACAATGAGCAGTTCTTC
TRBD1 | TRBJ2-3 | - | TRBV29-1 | CSVDGTGDTDTQYF | TGCAGCGTTGACGGGACAGGGGACACAGATACGCAGTATTTT
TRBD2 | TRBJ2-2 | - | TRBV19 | CASSPLAGINTGELFF | TGTGCCAGTAGTCCTCTAGCGGGAATCAACACCGGGGAGCTGTTTTTT
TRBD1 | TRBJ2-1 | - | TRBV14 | CASSRYRGSYNEQFF | TGTGCCAGCAGCCGCTACAGGGGCTCCTACAATGAGCAGTTCTTC
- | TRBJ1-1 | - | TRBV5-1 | CASSSVGAGTEAFF | TGCGCCAGCAGCTCGGTGGGGGCGGGCACTGAAGCTTTCTTT
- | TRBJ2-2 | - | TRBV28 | CASKWGQNTGELFF | TGTGCCAGCAAGTGGGGACAGAACACCGGGGAGCTGTTTTTT
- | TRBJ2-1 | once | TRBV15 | CATGEESSYNEQFF | TGTGCCACCGGTGAGGAAAGCTCCTACAATGAGCAGTTCTTC
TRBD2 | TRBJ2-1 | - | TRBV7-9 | CASSLGGLAGEYNEQFF | TGTGCCAGCAGCTTAGGAGGACTAGCGGGAGAATACAATGAGCAGTTCTTC
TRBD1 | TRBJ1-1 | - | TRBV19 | CASTQQGARTEAFF | TGTGCCAGTACCCAGCAGGGGGCGCGAACTGAAGCTTTCTTT
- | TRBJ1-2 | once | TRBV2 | CASSEGGALANYGYTF | TGTGCCAGCAGTGAAGGGGGGGCTTTAGCTAACTATGGCTACACCTTC
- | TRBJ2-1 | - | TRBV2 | CASSRGGGQGYNEQFF | TGTGCCAGCAGTCGCGGGGGGGGACAGGGTTACAATGAGCAGTTCTTC
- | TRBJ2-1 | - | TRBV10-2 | CASSASYEQFF | TGCGCCAGCAGCGCTAGCTATGAGCAGTTCTTC
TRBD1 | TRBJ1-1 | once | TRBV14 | CASSLLGGGRDTEAFF | TGTGCCAGCAGCCTCCTCGGAGGGGGCCGGGACACTGAAGCTTTCTTT
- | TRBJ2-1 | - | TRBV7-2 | CASSLTSGLYNEQFF | TGTGCCAGCAGCTTAACCAGCGGTTTATACAATGAGCAGTTCTTC
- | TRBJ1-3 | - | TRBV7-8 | CASSLEGQGYGNTIYF | TGTGCCAGCAGCTTAGAAGGTCAGGGGTATGGAAACACCATATATTTT
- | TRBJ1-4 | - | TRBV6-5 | CASNPRGVSGEKLFF | TGTGCCAGCAATCCACGGGGGGTCTCCGGTGAAAAACTGTTTTTT
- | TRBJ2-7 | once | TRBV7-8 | CASSPWDMGYEQYF | TGTGCCAGCAGCCCGTGGGACATGGGCTACGAGCAGTACTTC
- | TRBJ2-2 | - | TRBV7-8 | CASSLARNTGELFF | TGTGCCAGCAGCTTAGCCCGAAACACCGGGGAGCTGTTTTTT
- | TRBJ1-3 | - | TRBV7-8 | CASSILLPLSGNTIYF | TGTGCCAGCAGCATCTTGCTACCCTTGTCTGGAAACACCATATATTTT